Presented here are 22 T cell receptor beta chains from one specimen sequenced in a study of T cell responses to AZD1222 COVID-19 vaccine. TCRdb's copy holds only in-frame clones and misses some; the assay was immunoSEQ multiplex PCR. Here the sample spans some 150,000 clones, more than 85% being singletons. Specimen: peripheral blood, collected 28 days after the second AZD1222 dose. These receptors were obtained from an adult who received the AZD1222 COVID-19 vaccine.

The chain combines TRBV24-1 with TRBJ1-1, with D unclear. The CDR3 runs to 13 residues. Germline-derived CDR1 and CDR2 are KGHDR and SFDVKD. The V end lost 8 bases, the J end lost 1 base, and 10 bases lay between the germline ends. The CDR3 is CATTSNGNTEAFF. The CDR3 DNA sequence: TGTGCCACCACGAGTAACGGGAACACTGAAGCTTTCTTT.

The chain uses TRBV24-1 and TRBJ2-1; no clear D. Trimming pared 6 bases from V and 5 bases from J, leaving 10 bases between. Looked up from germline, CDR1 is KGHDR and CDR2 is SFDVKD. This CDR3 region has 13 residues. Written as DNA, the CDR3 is TGTGCCACCAGTCCAAGACCCAACAATGAGCAGTTCTTC. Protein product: CATSPRPNNEQFF.

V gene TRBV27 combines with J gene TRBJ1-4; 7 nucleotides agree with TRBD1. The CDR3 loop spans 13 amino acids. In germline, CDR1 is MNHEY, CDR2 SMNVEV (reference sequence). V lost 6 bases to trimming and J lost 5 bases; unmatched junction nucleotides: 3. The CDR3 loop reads CASSRGQNEKLFF. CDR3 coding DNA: TGTGCCAGCAGCCGGGGACAGAATGAAAAACTGTTTTTT.

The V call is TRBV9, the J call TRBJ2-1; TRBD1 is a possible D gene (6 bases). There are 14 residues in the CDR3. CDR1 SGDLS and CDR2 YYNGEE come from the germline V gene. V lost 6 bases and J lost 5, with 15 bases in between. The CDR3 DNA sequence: TGTGCCAGCAACGAGGGGAGACAGGACAATGAGCAGTTCTTC. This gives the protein CASNEGRQDNEQFF.

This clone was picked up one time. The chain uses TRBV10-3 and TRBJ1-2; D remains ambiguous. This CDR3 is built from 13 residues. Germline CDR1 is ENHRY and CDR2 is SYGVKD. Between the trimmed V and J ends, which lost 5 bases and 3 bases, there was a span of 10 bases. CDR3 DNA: TGTGCCATCAGTTCGGACGGATACTATGGCTACACCTTC. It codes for CAISSDGYYGYTF.

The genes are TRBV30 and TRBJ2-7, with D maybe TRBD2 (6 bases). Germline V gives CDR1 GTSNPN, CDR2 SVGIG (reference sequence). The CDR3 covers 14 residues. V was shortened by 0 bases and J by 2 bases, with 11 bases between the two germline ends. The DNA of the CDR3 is TGTGCCTGGAGTGTTCCCGGGGGAACCTACGAGCAGTACTTC. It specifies CAWSVPGGTYEQYF.

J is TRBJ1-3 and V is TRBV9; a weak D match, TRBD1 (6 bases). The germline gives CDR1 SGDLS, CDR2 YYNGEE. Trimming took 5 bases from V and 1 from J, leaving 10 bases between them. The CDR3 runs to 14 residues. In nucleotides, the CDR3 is TGTGCCAGCAGTCTAGGGGGTTCTGGAAACACCATATATTTT. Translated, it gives CASSLGGSGNTIYF.

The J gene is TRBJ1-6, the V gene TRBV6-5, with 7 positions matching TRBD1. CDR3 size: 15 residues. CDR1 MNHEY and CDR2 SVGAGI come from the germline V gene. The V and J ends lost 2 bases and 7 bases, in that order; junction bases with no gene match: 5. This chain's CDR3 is CASSYQRGLNSPLHF. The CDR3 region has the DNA TGTGCCAGCAGTTACCAGAGGGGGCTGAATTCACCCCTCCACTTT.

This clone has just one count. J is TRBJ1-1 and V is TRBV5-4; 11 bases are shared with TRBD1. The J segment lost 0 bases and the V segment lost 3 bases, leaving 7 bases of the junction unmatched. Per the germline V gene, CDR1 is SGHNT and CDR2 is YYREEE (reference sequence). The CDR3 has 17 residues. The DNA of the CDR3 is TGTGCCAGCAGCTCGGAGGAGGACAGGGGGCTGAACACTGAAGCTTTCTTT. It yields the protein CASSSEEDRGLNTEAFF.

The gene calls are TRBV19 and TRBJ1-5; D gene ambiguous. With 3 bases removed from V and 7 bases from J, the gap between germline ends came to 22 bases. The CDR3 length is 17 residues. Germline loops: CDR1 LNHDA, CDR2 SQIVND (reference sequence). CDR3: CASSIVSYPMGRQPQHF. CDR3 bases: TGTGCCAGTAGTATTGTTTCGTATCCAATGGGAAGGCAGCCCCAGCATTTT. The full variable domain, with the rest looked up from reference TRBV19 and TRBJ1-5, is DGGITQSPKYLFRKEGQNVTLSCEQNLNHDAMYWYRQDPGQGLRLIYYSQIVNDFQKGDIAEGYSVSREKKESFPLTVTSAQKNPTAFYLCASSIVSYPMGRQPQHFGDGTRLSIL.

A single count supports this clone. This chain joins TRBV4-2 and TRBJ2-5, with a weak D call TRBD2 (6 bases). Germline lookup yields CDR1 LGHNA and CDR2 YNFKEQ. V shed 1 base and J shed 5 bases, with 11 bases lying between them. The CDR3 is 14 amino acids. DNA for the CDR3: TGTGCCAGCAGCCAAGGGATCCTAGCGGAGACCCAGTACTTC. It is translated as CASSQGILAETQYF.

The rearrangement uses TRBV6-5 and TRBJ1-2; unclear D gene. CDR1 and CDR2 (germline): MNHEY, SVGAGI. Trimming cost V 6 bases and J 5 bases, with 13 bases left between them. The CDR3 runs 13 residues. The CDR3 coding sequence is TGTGCCAGCAGGAGGTCGAGTCGGTATGGCTACACCTTC. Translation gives CASRRSSRYGYTF.

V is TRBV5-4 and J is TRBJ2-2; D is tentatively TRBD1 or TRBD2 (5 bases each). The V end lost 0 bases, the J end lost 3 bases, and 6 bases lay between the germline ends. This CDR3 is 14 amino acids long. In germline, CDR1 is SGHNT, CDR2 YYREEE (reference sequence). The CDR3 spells CASSLGGHTGELFF. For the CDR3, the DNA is TGTGCCAGCAGCTTGGGGGGACACACCGGGGAGCTGTTTTTT.

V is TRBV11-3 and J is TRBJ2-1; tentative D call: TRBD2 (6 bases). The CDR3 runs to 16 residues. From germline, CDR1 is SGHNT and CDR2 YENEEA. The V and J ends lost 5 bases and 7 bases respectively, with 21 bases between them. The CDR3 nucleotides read TGTGCCAGCAGCCCCAAGGTCGGGAGTCGAGTAAATGAGCAGTTCTTC. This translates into CASSPKVGSRVNEQFF. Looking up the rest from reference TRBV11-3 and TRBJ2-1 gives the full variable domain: EAGVVQSPRYKIIEKKQPVAFWCNPISGHNTLYWYLQNLGQGPELLIRYENEEAVDDSQLPKDRFSAERLKGVDSTLKIQPAELGDSAVYLCASSPKVGSRVNEQFFGPGTRLTVL.

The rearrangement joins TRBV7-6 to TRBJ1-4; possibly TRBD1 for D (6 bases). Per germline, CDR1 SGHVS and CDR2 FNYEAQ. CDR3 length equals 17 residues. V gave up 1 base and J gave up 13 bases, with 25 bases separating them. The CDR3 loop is CASSLGEGTGLPQGLFF. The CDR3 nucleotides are TGTGCCAGCAGCTTAGGAGAGGGAACAGGGCTGCCCCAGGGACTGTTTTTT.

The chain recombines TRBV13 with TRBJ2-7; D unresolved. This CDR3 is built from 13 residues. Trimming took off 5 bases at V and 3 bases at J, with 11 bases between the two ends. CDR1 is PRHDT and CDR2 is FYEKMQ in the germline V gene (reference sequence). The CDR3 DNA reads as TGTGCCAGCAGCCCCGTTGGGGACTACGAGCAGTACTTC. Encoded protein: CASSPVGDYEQYF.

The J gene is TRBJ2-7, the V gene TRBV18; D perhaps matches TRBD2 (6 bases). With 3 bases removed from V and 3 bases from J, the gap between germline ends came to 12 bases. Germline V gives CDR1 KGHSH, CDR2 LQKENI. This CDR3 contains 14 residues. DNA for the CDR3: TGTGCCAGCTCACCCCGAGGAGCGGGCTACGAGCAGTACTTC. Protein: CASSPRGAGYEQYF.

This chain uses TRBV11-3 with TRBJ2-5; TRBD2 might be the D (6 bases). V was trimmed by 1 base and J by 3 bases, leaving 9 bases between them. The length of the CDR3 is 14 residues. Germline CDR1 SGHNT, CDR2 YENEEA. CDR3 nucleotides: TGTGCCAGCAGCTTAGGGTGGGGGGAAGAGACCCAGTACTTC. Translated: CASSLGWGEETQYF.

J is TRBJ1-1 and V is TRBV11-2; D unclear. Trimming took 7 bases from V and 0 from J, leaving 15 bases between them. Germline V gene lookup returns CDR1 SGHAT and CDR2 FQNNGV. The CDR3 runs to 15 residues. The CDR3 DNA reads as TGTGCCAGCACCACCTCTGCGGGGATGAACACTGAAGCTTTCTTT. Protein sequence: CASTTSAGMNTEAFF.

The CDR3 DNA follows: TGTGCCAGCAGCAAACGGACAGCCCCGAGCTCTGGAAACACCATATATTTT. Amino acid sequence: CASSKRTAPSSGNTIYF. The chain uses TRBV7-9 and TRBJ1-3, with TRBD1 as a possible D gene (6 bases). This CDR3 has 17 amino acids. V was shortened by 5 bases and J by 0 bases, with 17 bases between the two germline ends. The germline V gene encodes CDR1 SEHNR and CDR2 FQNEAQ (reference sequence).

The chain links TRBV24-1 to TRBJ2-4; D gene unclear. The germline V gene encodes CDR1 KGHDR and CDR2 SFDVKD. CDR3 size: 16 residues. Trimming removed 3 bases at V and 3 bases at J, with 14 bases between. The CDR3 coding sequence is TGTGCCACCAGTGATCCCGCCGCGAAGGGCAAAAACATTCAGTACTTC. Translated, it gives CATSDPAAKGKNIQYF.

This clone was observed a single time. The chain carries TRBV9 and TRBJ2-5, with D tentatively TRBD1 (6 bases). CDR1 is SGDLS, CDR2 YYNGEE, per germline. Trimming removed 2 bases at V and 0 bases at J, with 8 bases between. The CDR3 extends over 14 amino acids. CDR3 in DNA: TGTGCCAGCAGCGTCACAGGGTACCAAGAGACCCAGTACTTC. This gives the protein CASSVTGYQETQYF.